Listed here are 20 T cell receptor beta chains from one sample, sequenced in a study of PD-1 and CTLA-4 blockade in melanoma. Only in-frame clones appear in the TCRdb table, and some are missing; sequencing was by immunoSEQ multiplex PCR. The profile shows some 11,000 clones, around four fifths of them singletons. The input for sequencing was CD8+ T cells from peripheral blood, taken from a patient given anti-PD-1 treatment. Source of these receptors: a human donor with melanoma.

V and J are TRBV4-3 and TRBJ1-1, with D hard to call. CDR1 and CDR2 from the germline V gene are LGHNA and YSLEER. V lost 0 bases and J lost 1, with 9 bases in between. CDR3 size: 15 residues. The CDR3 DNA follows: TGCGCCAGCAGCCAAGATTCGGCAGGGAACACTGAAGCTTTCTTT. Its protein product is CASSQDSAGNTEAFF.

On this clone itself: At one end, the junction sequence differs from germline, possibly due to a read error. This chain links TRBV7-7 with TRBJ2-5, with D uncertain. This CDR3 contains 13 residues. Germline V lookup: CDR1 SSHAT, CDR2 FNYEAQ (reference sequence). CDR3 loop: CASSLERRETQYF. The CDR3 DNA follows: TGTGCTAGCAGCTTAGAACGTCGAGAGACCCAGTACTTC.

The genes are TRBV6-1 and TRBJ1-3; D is perhaps TRBD1 (5 bases). V lost 2 bases to trimming and J lost 0 bases, with 11 bases between them. This CDR3 region has 16 residues. CDR1 and CDR2 from the germline V gene are MNHNS and SASEGT. CDR3 nucleotide sequence: TGTGCCAGCAGTGAATGGGGCAGGGACTCTGGAAACACCATATATTTT. Encoded protein: CASSEWGRDSGNTIYF.

V is TRBV6-5 and J is TRBJ2-7; D uncertain. V shed 5 bases and J shed 1 base, with 12 bases lying between them. This CDR3 has 14 amino acids. Germline V gene data show CDR1 as MNHEY and CDR2 as SVGAGI. CDR3 nucleotide sequence: TGTGCCAGCAGTCCCGAGGAGCGTTCCTACGAGCAGTACTTC. This translates into CASSPEERSYEQYF.

This chain connects TRBV29-1 to TRBJ2-7, with TRBD1 matching 10 bases. From germline, CDR1 is SQVTM and CDR2 ANQGSEA. Germline trimming cut 8 bases from V and 6 bases from J; bases unmatched to any gene: 10. The CDR3 contains 13 residues. In DNA form, the CDR3 reads TGCAGCTGCCTCGGGACAGGGGTGGGCGAGCAGTACTTC. Translated, it gives CSCLGTGVGEQYF.

As for this clone: Other DNA sequences of this sample code for an identical CDR3. The V call is TRBV5-6, the J call TRBJ1-2, with D unresolved. Germline loops: CDR1 SGHDT, CDR2 YYEEEE. This CDR3 has 13 residues. V was clipped by 2 bases and J by 4 bases, with 9 bases between them. CDR3 sequence reads: CASSFGGAYGYTF. As DNA, the CDR3 is TGTGCCAGCAGCTTCGGTGGAGCCTATGGCTACACCTTC.

A few counts support this clone. J is TRBJ2-7 and V is TRBV5-6, with TRBD1 identical over 7 bases. Germline trimming cut 4 bases from V and 6 bases from J; bases unmatched to any gene: 10. The length of the CDR3 is 14 residues. CDR1 SGHDT and CDR2 YYEEEE come from the germline V gene. The CDR3 region is CASSPGTARGEQYF. The DNA for the CDR3 is TGTGCCAGCAGCCCGGGGACAGCCCGCGGCGAGCAGTACTTC.

This rearrangement joins TRBV4-1 to TRBJ2-2; TRBD1 aligns across 7 bases. The CDR3 runs to 18 residues. The V segment lost 4 bases and the J segment 3 bases; nucleotides outside the gene matches: 14. Looked up from germline, CDR1 is MGHRA and CDR2 is YSYEKL. The CDR3 nucleotides are TGCGCCAGCAGCCCCCCGAGGTTAGGGGGCAGTGACACCGGGGAGCTGTTTTTT. Its protein product is CASSPPRLGGSDTGELFF.

The chain has TRBV28 and TRBJ2-1; maybe TRBD2 (5 bases). V was shortened by 1 base and J by 10 bases, with 8 bases between the two germline ends. The CDR3 is 12 residues long. CDR1 and CDR2 (germline): MDHEN, SYDVKM. CDR3 sequence: CASSLLASEQFF. The CDR3 DNA follows: TGTGCCAGCAGTTTATTAGCGTCAGAGCAGTTCTTC.

Judged by abundance, this clone is medium-sized. The V call is TRBV7-9, the J call TRBJ2-3; 9 nucleotides align to TRBD2. CDR3 length: 16 residues. Germline CDR1 is SEHNR and CDR2 is FQNEAQ (reference sequence). V dropped 4 bases and J dropped 2; count of bases not matched to a gene: 7. The DNA of the CDR3 is TGTGCCAGCAGCTGGGGTAGCGGGGGCTCCACAGATACGCAGTATTTT. It translates to CASSWGSGGSTDTQYF.

This clone occurred once. The J gene is TRBJ2-5, the V gene TRBV5-1; 7 nucleotides line up with TRBD1. V was pared by 0 bases and J by 5 bases, with 4 bases of the junction left unmatched. CDR1 and CDR2 (germline): SGHRS, YFSETQ. CDR3 length: 14 amino acids. This chain's CDR3 is CASSLGQGWETQYF. The CDR3 bases are TGCGCCAGCAGCTTGGGACAGGGTTGGGAGACCCAGTACTTC.

The chain employs TRBV19 and TRBJ2-7, with TRBD2 identical over 8 bases. V was clipped by 0 bases and J by 3 bases; unmatched bases: 4. From germline, CDR1 is LNHDA and CDR2 SQIVND (reference sequence). There are 15 residues in the CDR3. The CDR3: CASSIDSGANYEQYF. Here the CDR3 DNA reads TGTGCCAGTAGTATAGATAGCGGGGCCAACTACGAGCAGTACTTC.

The CDR3 sequence: CASSLGKYNEQFF. CDR3 DNA: TGTGCCAGCAGCTTAGGAAAGTACAATGAGCAGTTCTTC. This chain connects TRBV13 to TRBJ2-1; no firm D call. CDR3 length: 13 residues. Trimming cost V 0 bases and J 4 bases, with 4 bases left between them. Germline V gene sequence: CDR1 PRHDT, CDR2 FYEKMQ (reference sequence).

In its sample, this clone is medium-sized. This chain links TRBV4-1 with TRBJ2-2; D perhaps matches TRBD1 (6 bases). The CDR3 length is 18 residues. CDR1 is MGHRA, CDR2 YSYEKL, per germline. V was cut by 0 bases and J by 2 bases, with 16 bases left in between. In nucleotides, the CDR3 is TGCGCCAGCAGCCAAGAGTTTGTCCGGGACATCAACACCGGGGAGCTGTTTTTT. Amino acid sequence: CASSQEFVRDINTGELFF.

The rearrangement uses TRBV29-1 and TRBJ1-1; D unresolved. The CDR3 sequence is 11 residues long. Germline V gives CDR1 SQVTM, CDR2 ANQGSEA. The CDR3 nucleotides read TGCAGGGCCTTAGTGAACACTGAAGCTTTCTTT. Translating it yields CRALVNTEAFF. The whole variable domain, remainder taken from reference TRBV29-1 and TRBJ1-1, is SAVISQKPSRDICQRGTSLTIQCQVDSQVTMMFWYRQQPGQSLTLIATANQGSEATYESGFVIDKFPISRPNLTFSTLTVSNMSPEDSSIYLCRALVNTEAFFGQGTRLTVV.

This chain uses TRBV5-5 with TRBJ2-2; the D gene is possibly TRBD1 (6 bases). With 0 bases removed from V and 5 bases from J, the gap between germline ends came to 11 bases. This CDR3 contains 15 residues. From germline, CDR1 is SGHKS and CDR2 YYEKEE (reference sequence). The CDR3 DNA reads TGTGCCAGCAGCTTGGTGGGGGCGTCGACCGGGGAGCTGTTTTTT. This gives the protein CASSLVGASTGELFF.

V and J are TRBV27 and TRBJ1-1; maybe TRBD1 (6 bases). V was shortened by 6 bases and J by 5 bases, with 19 bases between the two germline ends. Per the germline V gene, CDR1 is MNHEY and CDR2 is SMNVEV (reference sequence). The CDR3 sequence is 15 residues long. This chain's CDR3 is CASSPGGAVGTEAFF. As DNA, the CDR3 is TGTGCCAGCAGCCCTGGGGGGGCCGTCGGAACTGAAGCTTTCTTT.

The chain employs TRBV11-3 and TRBJ2-7; D is perhaps TRBD1 or TRBD2 (6 bases each). CDR3 length equals 14 residues. Trimming removed 3 bases from V and 6 bases from J, with 15 bases in between. Per germline, CDR1 SGHNT and CDR2 YENEEA. The CDR3 sequence is CASSFIAEGGEQYF. In DNA, the CDR3 is TGTGCCAGCAGCTTCATAGCGGAGGGGGGCGAGCAGTACTTC.

The chain carries TRBV12-3 or TRBV12-4 and TRBJ2-3; weak D call: TRBD1 (5 bases). V dropped 6 bases and J dropped 4 bases, with 11 bases sitting between them. CDR3 length equals 13 residues. The CDR3 sequence: CASRGHTSDTQYF. DNA of the CDR3: TGTGCCAGCAGAGGACACACCTCAGATACGCAGTATTTT.

V usage is TRBV28 and J usage is TRBJ2-7; D is possibly TRBD1 (5 bases). This CDR3 comprises 13 residues. V lost 8 bases and J lost 3, with 14 bases in between. Germline assignment: CDR1 MDHEN and CDR2 SYDVKM. The CDR3 bases are TGTGCCAGCTCGCGACAGATTTTCTACGAGCAGTACTTC. Translated, it gives CASSRQIFYEQYF.